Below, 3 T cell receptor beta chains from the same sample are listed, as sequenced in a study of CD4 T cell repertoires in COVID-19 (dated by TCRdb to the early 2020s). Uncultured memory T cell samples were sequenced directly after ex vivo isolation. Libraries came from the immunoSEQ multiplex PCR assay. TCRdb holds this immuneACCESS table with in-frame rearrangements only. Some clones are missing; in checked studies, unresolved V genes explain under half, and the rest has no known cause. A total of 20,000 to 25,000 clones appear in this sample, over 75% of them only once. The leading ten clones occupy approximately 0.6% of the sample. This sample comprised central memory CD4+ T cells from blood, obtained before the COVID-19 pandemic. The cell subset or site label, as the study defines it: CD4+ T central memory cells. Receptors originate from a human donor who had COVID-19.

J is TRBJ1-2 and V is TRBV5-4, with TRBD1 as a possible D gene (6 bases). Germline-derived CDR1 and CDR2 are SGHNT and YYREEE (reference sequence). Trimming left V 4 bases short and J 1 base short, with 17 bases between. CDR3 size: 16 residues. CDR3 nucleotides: TGTGCCAGCAGCCCCGGGAGGGACAAGGATAACTATGGCTACACCTTC. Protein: CASSPGRDKDNYGYTF. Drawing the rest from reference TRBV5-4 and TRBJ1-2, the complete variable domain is ETGVTQSPTHLIKTRGQQVTLRCSSQSGHNTVSWYQQALGQGPQFIFQYYREEENGRGNFPPRFSGLQFPNYSSELNVNALELDDSALYLCASSPGRDKDNYGYTFGSGTRLTVV.

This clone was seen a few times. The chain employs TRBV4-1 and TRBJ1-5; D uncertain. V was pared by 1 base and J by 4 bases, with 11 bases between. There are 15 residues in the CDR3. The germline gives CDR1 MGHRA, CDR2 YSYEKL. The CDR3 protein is CASSQGRMINQPQHF. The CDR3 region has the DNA TGCGCCAGCAGCCAAGGGCGGATGATAAATCAGCCCCAGCATTTT.

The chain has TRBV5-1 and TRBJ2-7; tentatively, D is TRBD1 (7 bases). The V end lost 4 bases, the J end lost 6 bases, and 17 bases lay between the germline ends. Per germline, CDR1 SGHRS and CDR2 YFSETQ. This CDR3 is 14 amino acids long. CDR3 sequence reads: CASSPGGSPLEQYF. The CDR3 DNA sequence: TGCGCCAGCAGCCCAGGGGGGTCTCCTCTCGAGCAGTACTTC. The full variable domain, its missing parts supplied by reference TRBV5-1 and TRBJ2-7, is KAGVTQTPRYLIKTRGQQVTLSCSPISGHRSVSWYQQTPGQGLQFLFEYFSETQRNKGNFPGRFSGRQFSNSRSEMNVSTLELGDSALYLCASSPGGSPLEQYFGPGTRLTVT.